The T cell receptor (beta chain) described here comes from a study of T cell repertoires in cytomegalovirus infection. Study background: Both a matching HLA type and CMV infection were indicated by public TCR beta signatures.

One entry per CDR3 protein, called by TCRdb with MiXCR from the reads. The table lists roughly 230,000 distinct CDR3 sequences, over 15% of them singletons, with around 47% in the top ten. This CDR3 comprises 14 residues. With 1 base removed from V and 3 bases from J, the gap between germline ends came to 10 bases. Looked up from germline, CDR1 is SGHRS and CDR2 is YFSETQ. Regarding the study as a whole: Using cumulative public TCR beta family frequency, the authors identified those who carried CMV together with the relevant HLA. Across the ex vivo response, the dominant clonotypes were HLA-C-restricted CMV-specific TCR beta clonotypes.

This clonotype was counted only a few times. Its antigen remains unknown. The receptor's source is a human donor in good health (CMV status not recorded). Some clones in this sample may be carry-over from other donors' samples. V and J are TRBV5-1 and TRBJ1-1, with D maybe TRBD1 (5 bases). The sample consisted of CD8+ T cells from PBMCs. The CDR3 protein is CASSLWDGDTEAFF. In DNA form, the CDR3 reads TGCGCCAGCAGCTTGTGGGACGGGGACACTGAAGCTTTCTTT. Complete variable domain (other parts from reference TRBV5-1 and TRBJ1-1): KAGVTQTPRYLIKTRGQQVTLSCSPISGHRSVSWYQQTPGQGLQFLFEYFSETQRNKGNFPGRFSGRQFSNSRSEMNVSTLELGDSALYLCASSLWDGDTEAFFGQGTRLTVV.